This T cell receptor (beta chain) was documented in a study of blood T cell repertoires in COVID-19. Turning to the study itself: T cells, B-cell-depleted T cells, or PBMCs provided the cDNA or gDNA that served as material.

Methods used by the authors: Amplification of reference gene primers was used by the study to estimate nucleated cell counts. The data were produced by immunoSEQ multiplex PCR, yet TCRdb's version contains in-frame clones alone and is incomplete. V, J and clone size are taken as reported in that table, and D and trimming were inferred from the DNA itself. The sample records tens of thousands of clones, around nine tenths being singletons. The sequence was collected from a middle-aged man with active or convalescent COVID-19. Sequencing was performed on peripheral blood.

The chain's CDR3 is CASSPIDSPTDTQYF. The CDR3 region has the DNA TGTGCCAGCAGCCCAATCGACAGCCCCACAGATACGCAGTATTTT. This chain links TRBV7-9 with TRBJ2-3; TRBD1 might be the D (5 bases). V was clipped by 5 bases and J by 2 bases, with 14 bases between them. This CDR3 region has 15 residues. CDR1 and CDR2 from the germline V gene are SEHNR and FQNEAQ (reference sequence).